This T cell receptor beta chain was retrieved from a study of blood T cell repertoires in COVID-19. Deletions cut 8 bases from V and 5 bases from J, with 12 bases between. CDR3 size: 12 residues. Per germline, CDR1 SNHLY and CDR2 FYNNEI. In its sample, this clone was seen a few times. Profiling relied on immunoSEQ multiplex PCR, and the TCRdb table lists in-frame clones only, not all of them. The table includes 300,000 or so clones, about 88% detected once. Participants' reported clinical history set cohort assignment. Among Cohort 3 donors, those recovered had two negative PCRs, clearance, or symptom resolution.

The receptor was isolated from a woman younger than 45 who had recovered from COVID-19. This chain connects TRBV2 to TRBJ1-1; D is uncertain. Source material: PBMCs or T cells enriched from blood (not recorded which). The chain's CDR3 is CASRPLATEAFF. DNA for the CDR3: TGTGCCAGCCGCCCCTTAGCTACTGAAGCTTTCTTT.